This T cell receptor beta chain was identified during a study of blood T cell repertoires in COVID-19. The V and J ends lost 3 bases and 4 bases, in that order; junction bases with no gene match: 12. From germline, CDR1 is KGHSH and CDR2 LQKENI. This CDR3 is built from 18 residues. TCRdb keeps only in-frame clones here, not all; method: immunoSEQ multiplex PCR. The repertoire consists of 55,000 to 85,000 clones, with about 90% occurring once and the leading ten covering less than 15%. This sequence originates from a human donor in a cohort sampled during active COVID-19. The sequencing sample was made of peripheral blood. The V and J genes are TRBV18 and TRBJ1-3; 10 nucleotides align to TRBD1. The CDR3 loop is CASSPPGTGVSLGNTIYF. The DNA of the CDR3 is TGTGCCAGCTCACCGCCCGGGACAGGGGTTTCTCTGGGAAACACCATATATTTT.